The 24 T cell receptor beta chains reported below all come from one sample, sequenced in a study of T cells in pancreatic ductal adenocarcinoma. Surgery without prior neoadjuvant therapy was the treatment of the selected pancreatic ductal adenocarcinoma patients. Sequencing used immunoSEQ multiplex PCR; TCRdb keeps in-frame clones, though not all of them. The sample gives some 16,000 clones, around nine tenths of which show up once; approximately 15% is in the top ten. Sequencing was done on a sample of PBMCs. The receptors shown here come from a human donor with pancreatic ductal adenocarcinoma.

The chain recombines TRBV25-1 with TRBJ1-2, with D maybe TRBD1 (6 bases). CDR3 length: 15 amino acids. The V end lost 8 bases, the J end lost 0 bases, and 16 bases lay between the germline ends. Germline assignment: CDR1 MGHDK and CDR2 SYGVNS. The CDR3 region has the DNA TGTGCCAGCTCAAATACAGGGCCAGCTAACTATGGCTACACCTTC. It encodes CASSNTGPANYGYTF.

This chain uses TRBV29-1 with TRBJ1-1; 7 nucleotides agree with TRBD1. CDR1 SQVTM and CDR2 ANQGSEA come from the germline V gene. There are 13 residues in the CDR3. V trimming: 4 bases; J trimming: 0 bases; junction bases outside the gene matches: 2. CDR3 protein: CSVVRGLNTEAFF. The CDR3 DNA sequence: TGCAGCGTTGTAAGGGGGCTGAACACTGAAGCTTTCTTT.

The chain is built from TRBV5-6 and TRBJ1-6; TRBD1 matches at 10 bases. There are 13 residues in the CDR3. The germline V gene encodes CDR1 SGHDT and CDR2 YYEEEE. V shed 7 bases, J shed 10 bases, and the junction held 5 bases outside the gene matches. CDR3 coding DNA: TGTGCCAGCGGCCGGGACAGGGGATCACCCCTCCACTTT. This codes for CASGRDRGSPLHF. The variable domain in full, completed from reference TRBV5-6 and TRBJ1-6, reads DAGVTQSPTHLIKTRGQQVTLRCSPKSGHDTVSWYQQALGQGPQFIFQYYEEEERQRGNFPDRFSGHQFPNYSSELNVNALLLGDSALYLCASGRDRGSPLHFGNGTRLTVT.

The chain combines TRBV19 with TRBJ2-5; 7 bases fit TRBD1. The CDR3 totals 16 residues. The J segment lost 4 bases and the V segment lost 2 bases, leaving 10 bases of the junction unmatched. CDR1 and CDR2 from the germline V gene are LNHDA and SQIVND (reference sequence). CDR3 amino acids: CASSIRPGQYRETQYF. CDR3 DNA sequence: TGTGCCAGTAGTATAAGGCCGGGACAGTATAGAGAGACCCAGTACTTC.

This chain connects TRBV4-3 to TRBJ2-2; the D gene is possibly TRBD2 (5 bases). Germline V lookup: CDR1 LGHNA, CDR2 YSLEER. The CDR3 length is 14 residues. Trimming took 4 bases from V and 2 from J, leaving 8 bases between them. The CDR3 DNA sequence: TGCGCCAGCAGCCCCCGGGGTAACACCGGGGAGCTGTTTTTT. This sequence encodes CASSPRGNTGELFF.

The gene calls are TRBV7-2 and TRBJ2-1; 10 bases fit TRBD1. This CDR3 has 13 amino acids. V trimming: 3 bases; J trimming: 14 bases; junction bases outside the gene matches: 7. Germline V gives CDR1 SGHTA, CDR2 FQGNSA. The CDR3 loop reads CASSLGQGPEKFF. For the CDR3, the DNA is TGTGCCAGCAGCTTGGGACAGGGGCCGGAGAAGTTCTTC.

This chain joins TRBV5-1 and TRBJ2-7, with 14 bases identical to TRBD2. Germline CDR1 and CDR2: SGHRS and YFSETQ. The V gene end was trimmed by 4 bases and the J gene end by 6 bases; junction bases not matched to a gene: 6. The CDR3 has 15 amino acids. CDR3 in amino acids: CASSAPGLAGVEQYF. CDR3 DNA sequence: TGCGCCAGCAGCGCACCGGGACTAGCGGGAGTCGAGCAGTACTTC.

V usage is TRBV10-2 and J usage is TRBJ1-1; D remains ambiguous. This CDR3 is 14 amino acids long. Trimming removed 0 bases from V and 1 base from J, with 6 bases in between. Per the germline V gene, CDR1 is WSHSY and CDR2 is SAAADI. The CDR3 coding sequence is TGCGCCAGCAGTGAGTCATGGGGGAACACTGAAGCTTTCTTT. Encoded protein: CASSESWGNTEAFF.

This chain uses TRBV30 with TRBJ1-2, with D perhaps TRBD1 (6 bases). Trimming pared 0 bases from V and 3 bases from J, leaving 11 bases between. This CDR3 contains 14 residues. CDR1 and CDR2 (germline): GTSNPN, SVGIG (reference sequence). The CDR3 spells CAWSVRGAYYGYTF. For the CDR3, the DNA is TGTGCCTGGAGTGTACGGGGGGCTTACTATGGCTACACCTTC.

Here the CDR3 DNA reads TGTGCCAGCAGCTTAGCCAGGACAGGGCTAAACACTGAAGCTTTCTTT. Its protein product is CASSLARTGLNTEAFF. J is TRBJ1-1 and V is TRBV11-2; 8 bases are shared with TRBD1. In germline, CDR1 is SGHAT, CDR2 FQNNGV. The CDR3 is 16 amino acids. With V trimmed by 1 base and J by 2 bases, 6 bases remained unmatched.

This chain connects TRBV19 to TRBJ1-4; no clear D. The CDR3 has 13 amino acids. Trimming took 3 bases from V and 3 from J, leaving 5 bases between them. Germline CDR1 reads LNHDA; CDR2 reads SQIVND (reference sequence). CDR3 residues: CASSIPPNEKLFF. In nucleotides, the CDR3 is TGTGCCAGTAGTATTCCCCCTAATGAAAAACTGTTTTTT.

This chain uses TRBV28 with TRBJ2-6; D call uncertain. Per the germline V gene, CDR1 is MDHEN and CDR2 is SYDVKM. CDR3 length: 16 amino acids. V lost 8 bases, J lost 4 bases, and 18 bases lay in between. The CDR3 nucleotides read TGTGCCAGCTATCCGGGCATTCAAGCGGGGGCCAACGTCCTGACTTTC. Residues: CASYPGIQAGANVLTF.

CDR3 DNA sequence: TGTGCTAGTGGTTTGGTACTTGCGGGAGTTTCTCCAGATACGCAGTATTTT. Translated, it gives CASGLVLAGVSPDTQYF. This chain links TRBV12-5 with TRBJ2-3, with 7 bases that match TRBD2. The V and J ends lost 0 bases and 4 bases, in that order; junction bases with no gene match: 10. Germline lookup yields CDR1 LGHNT and CDR2 FRNRAP. The CDR3 contains 17 residues.

This chain uses TRBV5-6 with TRBJ2-7; TRBD1 aligns across 8 bases. Germline V CDR1 and CDR2: SGHDT, YYEEEE. The CDR3 extends over 13 amino acids. J was trimmed by 7 bases and V by 2 bases; bases with no gene match: 5. The CDR3 DNA reads TGTGCCAGCAGCTTACCACAGGGGGGAGAGCAGTACTTC. This sequence encodes CASSLPQGGEQYF.

The rearrangement joins TRBV11-3 to TRBJ2-7; 7 bases match TRBD1. Germline V lookup: CDR1 SGHNT, CDR2 YENEEA. With 5 bases clipped from V and 1 base from J, the junction kept 5 bases outside the gene matches. The CDR3 runs 14 residues. In DNA form, the CDR3 reads TGTGCCAGCAGCGCACGACAGGGTTCCTACGAGCAGTACTTC. Translated, it gives CASSARQGSYEQYF.

The V gene is TRBV7-2, the J gene TRBJ2-2; TRBD2 matches at 12 bases. The CDR3 runs 19 residues. Germline V gene data show CDR1 as SGHTA and CDR2 as FQGNSA. V was clipped by 6 bases and J by 2 bases; unmatched bases: 13. The CDR3 loop reads CASRSPGLAGMKNTGELFF. CDR3 nucleotides: TGTGCCAGCAGGTCTCCGGGACTAGCGGGCATGAAAAACACCGGGGAGCTGTTTTTT.

The rearrangement links TRBV7-6 to TRBJ2-7; tentatively, D is TRBD1 (6 bases). The CDR3 has 15 amino acids. Trimming stripped 0 bases from V and 3 bases from J, with 12 bases between. Germline CDR1 SGHVS, CDR2 FNYEAQ. This CDR3 is CASSLAPGQSYEQYF. The CDR3 DNA is TGTGCCAGCAGCTTAGCGCCCGGACAGAGCTACGAGCAGTACTTC. Full variable domain (outside the CDR3, taken from reference TRBV7-6 and TRBJ2-7): GAGVSQSPRYKVTKRGQDVALRCDPISGHVSLYWYRQALGQGPEFLTYFNYEAQQDKSGLPNDRFSAERPEGSISTLTIQRTEQRDSAMYRCASSLAPGQSYEQYFGPGTRLTVT.

The chain combines TRBV19 with TRBJ1-1; D is uncertain. CDR3 size: 15 residues. Germline values: CDR1 LNHDA, CDR2 SQIVND (reference sequence). With 3 bases removed from V and 6 bases from J, the gap between germline ends came to 17 bases. In DNA, the CDR3 is TGTGCCAGTAGTATTCCCACCCGCGGGTTACCTGAAGCTTTCTTT. It translates to CASSIPTRGLPEAFF.

The chain carries TRBV7-2 and TRBJ1-2; 9 positions match TRBD1. V trimming: 5 bases; J trimming: 0 bases; junction bases outside the gene matches: 10. Germline values: CDR1 SGHTA, CDR2 FQGNSA. The CDR3 extends over 17 amino acids. The CDR3 DNA reads as TGTGCCAGCAGCCTTATTGGGACAGGGCGAGCTAACTATGGCTACACCTTC. This gives the protein CASSLIGTGRANYGYTF.

A single count supports this clone. This CDR3 is CASSPRTSGRAASYEQYF. CDR3 nucleotide sequence: TGTGCCAGCTCACCCCGGACTAGCGGGAGGGCCGCATCCTACGAGCAGTACTTC. The chain uses TRBV18 and TRBJ2-7; 15 nucleotides agree with TRBD2. The CDR3 sequence is 18 residues long. Germline V gene data show CDR1 as KGHSH and CDR2 as LQKENI. Trimming took 3 bases from V and 1 from J; bases not matched to a gene: 7.

The chain couples TRBV29-1 to TRBJ2-2, with 7 bases identical to TRBD1. CDR3 size: 14 residues. V gave up 5 bases and J gave up 0 bases; unmatched junction bases: 3. Per the germline V gene, CDR1 is SQVTM and CDR2 is ANQGSEA. Here the CDR3 DNA reads TGCAGCGTTAGACAGGGTCCGAACACCGGGGAGCTGTTTTTT. Residues: CSVRQGPNTGELFF.

V and J are TRBV7-9 and TRBJ2-2; 9 bases align to TRBD1. The ends lost 4 bases at V and 0 bases at J; junction bases unmatched: 12. This CDR3 has 19 residues. Germline lookup yields CDR1 SEHNR and CDR2 FQNEAQ (reference sequence). The CDR3 sequence: CASSSRRATGGSNTGELFF. CDR3 DNA: TGTGCCAGCAGCTCCCGCCGGGCGACAGGGGGTTCGAACACCGGGGAGCTGTTTTTT.

V is TRBV7-2 and J is TRBJ2-2, with 12 bases lining up with TRBD1. V was clipped by 0 bases and J by 8 bases; unmatched bases: 10. Looked up from germline, CDR1 is SGHTA and CDR2 is FQGNSA. The CDR3 runs 18 residues. The CDR3 coding sequence is TGTGCCAGCAGCTTAGCACTACCGGGACAGGGGGCGGGTGGGGAGCTGTTTTTT. Amino acid sequence: CASSLALPGQGAGGELFF.

The chain uses TRBV19 and TRBJ2-3, with 12 bases lining up with TRBD2. Germline-derived CDR1 and CDR2 are LNHDA and SQIVND (reference sequence). The trim removed 1 base at V and 4 bases at J, leaving 9 bases unmatched. The CDR3 contains 18 residues. CDR3 in DNA: TGTGCCAGTAGTATAGCCCCCCCTAGCGGGAGGGCCTCAGATACGCAGTATTTT. Protein product: CASSIAPPSGRASDTQYF.